This TCR beta chain was captured by sequencing in a study of early T cells in non-severe SARS-CoV-2 infection. At the level of the study: Sequencing input comprised bulk RNA from unsorted whole blood; chain pairing was not available.

CDR3 length: 16 amino acids. CDR1 is SGHKS and CDR2 is YYEKEE in the germline V gene (reference sequence). Losses at the gene ends were 4 bases for V and 4 bases for J; bases not matched to a gene: 8. Attachment of unique molecular identifiers was made to individual cDNA molecules. TCRdb fed the 5' RACE reads into MiXCR, producing one record per CDR3 protein. The sample carries 30,000 to 45,000 distinct CDR3 sequences, more than 4% recorded once. This clonotype was seen repeatedly, ten times or more. This chain joins TRBV5-5 and TRBJ2-2; 9 bases fit TRBD1. Source material: whole blood. The source of this sequence is an adult who was a healthcare worker with PCR-confirmed SARS-CoV-2 infection or an uninfected control (not recorded which). The CDR3 reads CASSNTGGAATGELFF. DNA of the CDR3: TGTGCCAGCAGCAATACAGGGGGCGCGGCCACCGGGGAGCTGTTTTTT.